The 17 T cell receptor beta chains reported below all come from one sample, sequenced in a study of patients and donors after allogeneic stem cell transplantation. One entry per CDR3 protein results from TCRdb running MiXCR on the RT-PCR reads. The sample contains roughly 200,000 distinct CDR3 sequences, roughly 40% of which appear only once. Sequences were obtained from blood, either unsorted or a sorted T cell fraction (not recorded which). Receptor source: a human donor who was either an allogeneic HSCT recipient or a stem cell or donor lymphocyte infusion donor (not recorded which). It is not recorded whose cells these are; they may come from a transplant donor.

This clonotype came up a few times. The genes are TRBV5-1 and TRBJ2-3; unclear D gene. Germline lookup yields CDR1 SGHRS and CDR2 YFSETQ. The V end was cut by 2 bases, the J end by 3 bases, with 16 bases between. CDR3 length: 16 residues. The CDR3 DNA reads TGCGCCAGCAGCTTCCAGACGGGCCAACGTACAGATACGCAGTATTTT. This codes for CASSFQTGQRTDTQYF. Together with reference TRBV5-1 and TRBJ2-3, the CDR3 gives the full variable domain: KAGVTQTPRYLIKTRGQQVTLSCSPISGHRSVSWYQQTPGQGLQFLFEYFSETQRNKGNFPGRFSGRQFSNSRSEMNVSTLELGDSALYLCASSFQTGQRTDTQYFGPGTRLTVL.

This clonotype occurred a few times. The chain uses TRBV27 and TRBJ1-2; 10 positions match TRBD1. The CDR3 contains 14 residues. Germline CDR1 is MNHEY and CDR2 is SMNVEV (reference sequence). V shed 3 bases, J shed 5 bases, and the junction held 3 bases outside the gene matches. The CDR3 protein is CASSLLGQGYGYTF. DNA of the CDR3: TGTGCCAGCAGTTTGCTGGGACAGGGGTATGGCTACACCTTC.

This clonotype has just a few counts. V and J are TRBV12-3 or TRBV12-4 and TRBJ2-2, with 8 bases matching TRBD1. V shed 6 bases and J 4 bases; nucleotides not matched to a gene: 7. The CDR3 is 15 amino acids. CDR3 sequence reads: CASRGTGSITGELFF. The CDR3 bases are TGTGCCAGCAGGGGGACAGGATCGATCACCGGGGAGCTGTTTTTT.

The chain employs TRBV7-8 and TRBJ1-5, with 7 bases fitting TRBD1. The V gene end was trimmed by 5 bases and the J gene end by 2 bases; junction bases not matched to a gene: 6. The CDR3 totals 15 residues. Germline assignment: CDR1 SGHVS and CDR2 FQNEAQ. CDR3 protein: CASSPAGGGNQPQHF. Written as DNA, the CDR3 is TGTGCCAGCAGCCCAGCAGGGGGGGGCAATCAGCCCCAGCATTTT.

The chain recombines TRBV5-5 with TRBJ2-3; a possible D gene is TRBD2 (6 bases). CDR1 is SGHKS, CDR2 YYEKEE, per germline (reference sequence). The CDR3 loop spans 15 amino acids. Trimming removed 4 bases at V and 3 bases at J, with 15 bases between. The chain's CDR3 is CASSPGGDLTDTQYF. CDR3 sequence (DNA): TGTGCCAGCAGCCCCGGCGGGGACCTAACAGATACGCAGTATTTT.

V usage is TRBV6-5 and J usage is TRBJ1-1, with TRBD1 matching over 8 bases. The trim removed 7 bases at V and 5 bases at J, leaving 12 bases unmatched. Germline V gene lookup returns CDR1 MNHEY and CDR2 SVGAGI. The CDR3 sequence is 15 residues long. CDR3 sequence reads: CASIGQGGERTEAFF. CDR3 in DNA: TGTGCCAGCATCGGACAGGGAGGGGAGAGGACTGAAGCTTTCTTT.

This chain connects TRBV7-6 to TRBJ1-4, with D possibly TRBD1 on 6 matching bases. Trimming left V 5 bases short and J 7 bases short, with 14 bases between. In germline, CDR1 is SGHVS, CDR2 FNYEAQ. CDR3 length equals 14 residues. CDR3 region: CASSTRGPFEKLFF. The DNA for the CDR3 is TGTGCCAGCAGCACCCGGGGGCCTTTTGAAAAACTGTTTTTT. The entire variable domain, with the rest obtained from reference TRBV7-6 and TRBJ1-4, is as follows: GAGVSQSPRYKVTKRGQDVALRCDPISGHVSLYWYRQALGQGPEFLTYFNYEAQQDKSGLPNDRFSAERPEGSISTLTIQRTEQRDSAMYRCASSTRGPFEKLFFGSGTQLSVL.

The chain uses TRBV24-1 and TRBJ2-1; TRBD2 matches 7 bases. CDR1 and CDR2 (germline): KGHDR, SFDVKD. V gave up 4 bases and J gave up 5 bases; unmatched junction bases: 16. The CDR3 consists of 18 residues. CDR3 sequence (DNA): TGTGCCACCAGTGACCGACCACGTCTAGCGGCTCTTAACAATGAGCAGTTCTTC. Protein: CATSDRPRLAALNNEQFF.

The sample holds a few counts of this clonotype. This rearrangement joins TRBV4-3 to TRBJ1-5, with D possibly TRBD1 on 5 matching bases. The CDR3 is made up of 15 amino acids. In germline, CDR1 is LGHNA, CDR2 YSLEER. V was shortened by 0 bases and J by 5 bases, with 11 bases between the two germline ends. The CDR3 DNA is TGCGCCAGCAGCCAAGATACAGGAGTATATCAGCCCCAGCATTTT. It codes for CASSQDTGVYQPQHF.

This clonotype was observed a few times. The chain recombines TRBV3-1 with TRBJ2-3; a possible D gene is TRBD2 (5 bases). CDR3 size: 14 residues. V gave up 3 bases and J gave up 3 bases, with 10 bases separating them. CDR1 is LGHDT and CDR2 is YNNKEL in the germline V gene (reference sequence). CDR3 in amino acids: CASSHPGGTDTQYF. CDR3 sequence (DNA): TGTGCCAGCAGCCACCCCGGAGGAACAGATACGCAGTATTTT.

This clonotype appeared a few times. The genes are TRBV6-5 and TRBJ1-1; D not resolved. Trimming cost V 2 bases and J 5 bases, with 12 bases left between them. The CDR3 has 14 amino acids. In germline, CDR1 is MNHEY, CDR2 SVGAGI. CDR3 nucleotides: TGTGCCAGCAGTTACCACGTCAGAGAGACTGAAGCTTTCTTT. This translates into CASSYHVRETEAFF.

The rearrangement joins TRBV5-1 to TRBJ2-1, with D perhaps matching TRBD2 (6 bases). The V end was cut by 4 bases, the J end by 1 base, with 12 bases between. The CDR3 sequence is 15 residues long. Germline CDR1 is SGHRS and CDR2 is YFSETQ. DNA for the CDR3: TGCGCCAGCAGCCTCCAGACTAGTTCCTACAATGAGCAGTTCTTC. Translated: CASSLQTSSYNEQFF. Combining the CDR3 with reference TRBV5-1 and TRBJ2-1 gives the whole variable domain KAGVTQTPRYLIKTRGQQVTLSCSPISGHRSVSWYQQTPGQGLQFLFEYFSETQRNKGNFPGRFSGRQFSNSRSEMNVSTLELGDSALYLCASSLQTSSYNEQFFGPGTRLTVL.

The V and J genes are TRBV20-1 and TRBJ2-3, with 13 nucleotides matching TRBD2. The J segment lost 4 bases and the V segment lost 2 bases, leaving 3 bases of the junction unmatched. CDR1 and CDR2 from the germline V gene are DFQATT and SNEGSKA (reference sequence). The CDR3 length is 15 residues. The CDR3 nucleotides are TGCAGTGCTAGATTACTAGCGGGAGGGCCAGATACGCAGTATTTT. Translating gives CSARLLAGGPDTQYF.

The V gene is TRBV19, the J gene TRBJ2-3; a weak D match, TRBD1 (5 bases). The CDR3 covers 13 residues. The germline CDR1 and CDR2 sequences are LNHDA and SQIVND (reference sequence). V was clipped by 9 bases and J by 4 bases, with 14 bases between them. This CDR3 is CASRWTPADTQYF. The CDR3 coding sequence is TGTGCCAGCCGATGGACACCGGCAGATACGCAGTATTTT.

This clonotype was seen a handful of times. This rearrangement joins TRBV6-2 or TRBV6-3 to TRBJ1-5, with D possibly being TRBD1 (6 bases). The CDR3 runs to 17 residues. The V and J ends lost 0 bases and 1 base respectively, with 13 bases between them. Germline CDR1 MNHEY, CDR2 SVGEGT. The CDR3 sequence: CASSYSPTGRSNQPQHF. CDR3 DNA sequence: TGTGCCAGCAGTTACTCGCCCACAGGGCGGAGCAATCAGCCCCAGCATTTT.

This chain joins TRBV12-3 or TRBV12-4 and TRBJ2-1; 12 nucleotides align to TRBD2. This CDR3 is built from 17 residues. J gave up 1 base and V 8 bases, and 9 bases lay outside the gene matches. CDR3 sequence (DNA): TGTGCCAGCGGTTCCCGGACTAGCGGGGATTCCTACAATGAGCAGTTCTTC. This codes for CASGSRTSGDSYNEQFF.

This clonotype came up a few times. The chain recombines TRBV12-3 or TRBV12-4 with TRBJ2-1, with no clear D. V gave up 4 bases and J gave up 0 bases, with 10 bases separating them. This CDR3 has 15 amino acids. The CDR3 DNA sequence: TGTGCCAGCAGTTCCCAGCCGAGCTCCTACAATGAGCAGTTCTTC. This translates into CASSSQPSSYNEQFF.